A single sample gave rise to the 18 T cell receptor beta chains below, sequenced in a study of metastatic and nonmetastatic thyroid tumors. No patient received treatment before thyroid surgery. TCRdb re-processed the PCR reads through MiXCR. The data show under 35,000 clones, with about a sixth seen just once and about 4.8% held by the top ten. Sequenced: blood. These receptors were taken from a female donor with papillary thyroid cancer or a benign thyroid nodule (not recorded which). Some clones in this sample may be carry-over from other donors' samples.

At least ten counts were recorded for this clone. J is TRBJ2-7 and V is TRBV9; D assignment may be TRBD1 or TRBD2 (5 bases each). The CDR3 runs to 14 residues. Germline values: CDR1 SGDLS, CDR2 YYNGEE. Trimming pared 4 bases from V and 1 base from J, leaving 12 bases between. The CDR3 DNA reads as TGTGCCAGCAGCCCTCGGGACCCATCCTACGAGCAGTACTTC. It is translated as CASSPRDPSYEQYF. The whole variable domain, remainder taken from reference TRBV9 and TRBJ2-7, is DSGVTQTPKHLITATGQRVTLRCSPRSGDLSVYWYQQSLDQGLQFLIQYYNGEERAKGNILERFSAQQFPDLHSELNLSSLELGDSALYFCASSPRDPSYEQYFGPGTRLTVT.

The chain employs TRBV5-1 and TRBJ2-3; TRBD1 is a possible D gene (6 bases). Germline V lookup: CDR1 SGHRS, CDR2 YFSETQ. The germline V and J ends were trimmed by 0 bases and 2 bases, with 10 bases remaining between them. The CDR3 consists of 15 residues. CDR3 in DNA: TGCGCCAGCAGCTTGGCGACAGGAAACACAGATACGCAGTATTTT. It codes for CASSLATGNTDTQYF.

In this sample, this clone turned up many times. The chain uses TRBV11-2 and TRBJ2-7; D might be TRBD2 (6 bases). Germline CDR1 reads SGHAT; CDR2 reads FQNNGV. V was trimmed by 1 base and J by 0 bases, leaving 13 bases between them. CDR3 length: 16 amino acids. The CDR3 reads CASSLVVQGGSYEQYF. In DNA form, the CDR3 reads TGTGCCAGCAGCTTAGTGGTCCAGGGAGGCTCCTACGAGCAGTACTTC.

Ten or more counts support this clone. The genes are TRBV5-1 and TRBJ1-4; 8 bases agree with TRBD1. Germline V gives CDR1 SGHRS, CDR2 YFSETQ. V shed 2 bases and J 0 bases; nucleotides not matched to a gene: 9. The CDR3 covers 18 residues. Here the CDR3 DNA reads TGCGCCAGCAGCTTTACAGGGGGGCAACTTGCAACTAATGAAAAACTGTTTTTT. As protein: CASSFTGGQLATNEKLFF.

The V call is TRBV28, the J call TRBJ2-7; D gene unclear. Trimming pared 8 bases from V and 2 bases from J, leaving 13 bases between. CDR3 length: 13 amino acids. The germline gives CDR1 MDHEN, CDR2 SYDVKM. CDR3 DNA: TGTGCCAGCTGGGCAGTACCCACCTACGAGCAGTACTTC. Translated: CASWAVPTYEQYF.

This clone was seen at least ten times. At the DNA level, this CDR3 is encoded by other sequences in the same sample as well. This CDR3 is CASSLHGAGETQYF. The DNA for the CDR3 is TGTGCCAGCAGCTTACATGGGGCAGGGGAGACCCAGTACTTC. V gene TRBV12-3 or TRBV12-4 combines with J gene TRBJ2-5, with D perhaps TRBD1 (5 bases). The CDR3 loop spans 14 amino acids. V lost 6 bases to trimming and J lost 5 bases, with 16 bases between them.

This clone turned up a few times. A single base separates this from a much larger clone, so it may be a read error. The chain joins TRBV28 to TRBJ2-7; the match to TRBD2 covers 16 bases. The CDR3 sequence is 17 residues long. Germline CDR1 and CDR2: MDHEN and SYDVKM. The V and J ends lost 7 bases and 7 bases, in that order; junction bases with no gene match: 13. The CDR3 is CASNGTGTSGRAGEQYF. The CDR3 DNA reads TGTGCCAGCAACGGCACCGGGACTAGCGGGAGGGCCGGTGAGCAGTACTTC. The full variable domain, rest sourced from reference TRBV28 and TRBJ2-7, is DVKVTQSSRYLVKRTGEKVFLECVQDMDHENMFWYRQDPGLGLRLIYFSYDVKMKEKGDIPEGYSVSREKKERFSLILESASTNQTSMYLCASNGTGTSGRAGEQYFGPGTRLTVT.

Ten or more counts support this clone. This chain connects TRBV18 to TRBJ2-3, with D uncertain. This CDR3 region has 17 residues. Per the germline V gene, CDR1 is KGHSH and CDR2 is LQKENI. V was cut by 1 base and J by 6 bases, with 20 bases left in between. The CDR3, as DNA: TGTGCCAGCTCACCACTCGTGTCTGGGCTCAAAAGGGATACGCAGTATTTT. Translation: CASSPLVSGLKRDTQYF.

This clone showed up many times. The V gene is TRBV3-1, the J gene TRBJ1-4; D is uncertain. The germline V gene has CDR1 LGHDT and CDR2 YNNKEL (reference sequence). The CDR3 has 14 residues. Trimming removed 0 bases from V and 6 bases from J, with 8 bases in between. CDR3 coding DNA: TGTGCCAGCAGCCAAGATATGGTGGATGAAAAACTGTTTTTT. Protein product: CASSQDMVDEKLFF.

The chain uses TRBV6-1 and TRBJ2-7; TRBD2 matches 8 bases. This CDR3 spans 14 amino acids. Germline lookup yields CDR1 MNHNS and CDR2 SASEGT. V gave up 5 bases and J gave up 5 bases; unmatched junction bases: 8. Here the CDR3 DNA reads TGTGCCAGCAGTAAGGTACTAGCGGTTGACGAGCAGTACTTC. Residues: CASSKVLAVDEQYF.

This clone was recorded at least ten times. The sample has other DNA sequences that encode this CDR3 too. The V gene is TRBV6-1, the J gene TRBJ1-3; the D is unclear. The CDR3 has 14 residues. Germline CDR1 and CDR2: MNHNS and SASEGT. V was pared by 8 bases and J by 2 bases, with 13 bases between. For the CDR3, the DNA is TGTGCCAGCCTATTAAGGACCCCTGGAAACACCATATATTTT. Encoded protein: CASLLRTPGNTIYF.

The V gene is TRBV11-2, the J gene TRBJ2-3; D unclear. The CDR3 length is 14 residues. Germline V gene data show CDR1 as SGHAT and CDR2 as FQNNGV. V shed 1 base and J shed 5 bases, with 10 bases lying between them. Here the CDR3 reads CASSLGGYLDTQYF. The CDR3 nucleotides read TGTGCCAGCAGCTTAGGTGGCTACTTAGATACGCAGTATTTT.

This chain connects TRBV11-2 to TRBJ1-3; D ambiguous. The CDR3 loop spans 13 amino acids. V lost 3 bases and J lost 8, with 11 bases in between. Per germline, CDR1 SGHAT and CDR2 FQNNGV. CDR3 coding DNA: TGTGCCAGCAGCTTGACGAGTAGAGACACCATATATTTT. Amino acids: CASSLTSRDTIYF.

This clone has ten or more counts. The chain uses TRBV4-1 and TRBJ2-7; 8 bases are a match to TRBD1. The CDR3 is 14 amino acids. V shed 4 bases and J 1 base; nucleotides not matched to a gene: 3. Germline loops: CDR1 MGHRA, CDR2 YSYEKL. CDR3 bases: TGCGCCAGCAGCCTAGACAGGGGTTCCTACGAGCAGTACTTC. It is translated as CASSLDRGSYEQYF.

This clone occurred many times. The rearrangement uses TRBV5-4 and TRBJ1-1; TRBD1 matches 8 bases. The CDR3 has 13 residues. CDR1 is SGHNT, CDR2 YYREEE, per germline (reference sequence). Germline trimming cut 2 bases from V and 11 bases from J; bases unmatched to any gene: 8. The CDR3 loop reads CASSLLATGEAFF. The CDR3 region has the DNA TGTGCCAGCAGCTTACTAGCGACAGGGGAGGCTTTCTTT.

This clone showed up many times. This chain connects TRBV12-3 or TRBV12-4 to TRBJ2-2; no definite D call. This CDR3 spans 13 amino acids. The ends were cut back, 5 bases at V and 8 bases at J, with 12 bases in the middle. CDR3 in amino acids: CASSLTFGGELFF. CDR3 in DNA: TGTGCCAGCAGTCTCACCTTCGGAGGGGAGCTGTTTTTT.

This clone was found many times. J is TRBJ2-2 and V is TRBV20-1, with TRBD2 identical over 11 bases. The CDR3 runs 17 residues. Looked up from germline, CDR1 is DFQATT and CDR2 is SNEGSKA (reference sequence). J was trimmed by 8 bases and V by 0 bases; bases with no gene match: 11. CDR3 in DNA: TGCAGTGCTAGAGATGCGGTAGCGGGAGGGGATCGGGGGGAGCTGTTTTTT. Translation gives CSARDAVAGGDRGELFF.

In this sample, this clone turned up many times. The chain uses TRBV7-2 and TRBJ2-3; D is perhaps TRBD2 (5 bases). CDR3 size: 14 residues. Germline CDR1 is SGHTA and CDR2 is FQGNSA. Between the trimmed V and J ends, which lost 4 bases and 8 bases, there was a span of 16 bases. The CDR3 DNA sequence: TGTGCCAGCAGCTCCGAGGGCCGCGATGGTACGCAGTATTTT. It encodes CASSSEGRDGTQYF. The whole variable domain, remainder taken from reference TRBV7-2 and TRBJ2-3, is GAGVSQSPSNKVTEKGKDVELRCDPISGHTALYWYRQSLGQGLEFLIYFQGNSAPDKSGLPSDRFSAERTGGSVSTLTIQRTQQEDSAVYLCASSSEGRDGTQYFGPGTRLTVL.